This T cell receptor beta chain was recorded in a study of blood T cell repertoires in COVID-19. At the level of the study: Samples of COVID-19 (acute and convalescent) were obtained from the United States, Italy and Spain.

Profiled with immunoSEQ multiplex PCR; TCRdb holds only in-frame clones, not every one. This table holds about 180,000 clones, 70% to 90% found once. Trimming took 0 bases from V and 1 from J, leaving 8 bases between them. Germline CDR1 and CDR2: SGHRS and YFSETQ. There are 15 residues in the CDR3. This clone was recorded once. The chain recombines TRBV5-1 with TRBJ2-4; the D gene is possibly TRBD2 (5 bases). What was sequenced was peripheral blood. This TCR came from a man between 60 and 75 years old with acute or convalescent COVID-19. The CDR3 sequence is CASSLDPGAKNIQYF. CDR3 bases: TGCGCCAGCAGCTTGGATCCGGGGGCCAAAAACATTCAGTACTTC. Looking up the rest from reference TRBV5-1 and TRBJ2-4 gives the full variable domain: KAGVTQTPRYLIKTRGQQVTLSCSPISGHRSVSWYQQTPGQGLQFLFEYFSETQRNKGNFPGRFSGRQFSNSRSEMNVSTLELGDSALYLCASSLDPGAKNIQYFGAGTRLSVL.